A selection of T cell receptor beta chains follows, all from one sample in a study of T-cell reconstitution after alpha-beta-depleted transplantation in children. MiXCR was run by TCRdb on the PCR reads, yielding one entry per CDR3 protein. The top ten hold around 14% of the sample, which has roughly 160,000 distinct CDR3 sequences, around 10% seen once. The sample was PBMCs, taken before TCRalphabeta/CD19-depleted stem cell transplant. These receptors came from a boy aged 2 to 10 with acute myeloid leukemia, due to receive a stem cell transplant. The CDR3 runs from the conserved cysteine through the conserved F or W. Each record gives: clone size, D gene, J gene, V gene, CDR3 DNA, CDR3 protein. The D gene is left open where the match is weak. Clone size appears in some rows only: once, few, many, or a class for an expanded clone.

many | - | TRBJ1-1 | TRBV10-3 | TGTGCCATCAGTAACAGGGTGTCCACTGAAGCTTTCTTT | CAISNRVSTEAFF
- | TRBD2 | TRBJ2-1 | TRBV5-1 | TGCGCCAGCAGCTTGAGACTAGCGGGGGGAACCCTATACAATGAGCAGTTCTTC | CASSLRLAGGTLYNEQFF
- | TRBD1 | TRBJ2-1 | TRBV19 | TGTGCCAGTAGTGAGGACAGGGTGAGCTCCTACAATGAGCAGTTCTTC | CASSEDRVSSYNEQFF
many | - | TRBJ2-1 | TRBV7-8 | TGTGCCAGCAGCTTGGGATCAACTGGCAATGAGCAGTTCTTC | CASSLGSTGNEQFF
many | TRBD2 | TRBJ2-7 | TRBV20-1 | TGCAGTGCTGAGCGGGAGGGCATATACGAGCAGTACTTC | CSAEREGIYEQYF
few | TRBD2 | TRBJ2-1 | TRBV12-3/TRBV12-4 | TGTGCCAGCGTGGGGGGGGGTGAGCAGTTCTTC | CASVGGGEQFF
- | - | TRBJ2-1 | TRBV28 | TGTGCCAGCTCTGGGAGCAATGAGCAGTTCTTC | CASSGSNEQFF
many | - | TRBJ2-3 | TRBV5-1 | TGCGCCAGCAGCTTGGTGGCTAGCCAGGGGACAGATACGCAGTATTTT | CASSLVASQGTDTQYF
many | - | TRBJ2-1 | TRBV4-1 | TGCGCCAGCAGCCAGATAGGGGCCTGGACCTACAATGAGCAGTTCTTC | CASSQIGAWTYNEQFF
many | TRBD1 | TRBJ2-5 | TRBV7-9 | TGTGCCAGCAGCTTAGCGGACAGGGCCCAAGAGACCCAGTACTTC | CASSLADRAQETQYF
many | TRBD1 | TRBJ1-3 | TRBV5-1 | TGCGCCAGCAGCCTACAGGGGGCTCAGGGAAACACCATATATTTT | CASSLQGAQGNTIYF
many | - | TRBJ2-1 | TRBV25-1 | TGTGCCAGCAGTGATCACAATTCCGGAGCGTCGACCTACAATGAGCAGTTCTTC | CASSDHNSGASTYNEQFF
many | - | TRBJ1-5 | TRBV6-1 | TGTGCCAGCAGAGACGGACGGGGTGTGGGCAATCATCCCCAGCATTTT | CASRDGRGVGNHPQHF
many | - | TRBJ2-3 | TRBV27 | TGTGCCAGCAGAGGGCAGACAGCTAGCACAGATACGCAGTATTTT | CASRGQTASTDTQYF
many | TRBD1 | TRBJ2-3 | TRBV9 | TGTGCCAGCAGCCCCGAGGGGGCTAGCACAGATACGCAGTATTTT | CASSPEGASTDTQYF
many | - | TRBJ2-2 | TRBV7-2 | TGTGCCAGCAGCCGAGCCGGGGGGCACACCGGGGAGCTGTTTTTT | CASSRAGGHTGELFF
many | - | TRBJ2-7 | TRBV5-1 | TGCGCCAGCAGCTTGGGGAGTTTGACCTACGAGCAGTACTTC | CASSLGSLTYEQYF
many | TRBD1 | TRBJ1-1 | TRBV20-1 | TGCAGTGCTAGGGACAGGGGGCAAGGGGACACTGAAGCTTTCTTT | CSARDRGQGDTEAFF
many | TRBD2 | TRBJ2-1 | TRBV7-2 | TGTGCCAGCAAACCACTAGCGGGAGGGGGTGAGCAGTTCTTC | CASKPLAGGGEQFF
many | - | TRBJ2-7 | TRBV9 | TGTGCCAGCAGCGGGTCGGAGGGGGAGCAGTACTTC | CASSGSEGEQYF
many | - | TRBJ2-2 | TRBV5-1 | TGCGCCAGCAGACGGGGGAGGAACACCGGGGAGCTGTTTTTT | CASRRGRNTGELFF
many | - | TRBJ1-1 | TRBV21-1 | TGTGCCAGCAGCAAAACGAAAAGTTCTGAAGCTTTCTTT | CASSKTKSSEAFF
many | - | TRBJ2-5 | TRBV7-6 | TGTGCCAGCAGCTTAAACCCGGGGCAAGAGACCCAGTACTTC | CASSLNPGQETQYF
many | TRBD1 | TRBJ1-2 | TRBV12-3/TRBV12-4 | TGTGCCAGCAGGCCGTGGGGACAGGTGGACGGCTACACCTTC | CASRPWGQVDGYTF
many | - | TRBJ2-7 | TRBV21-1 | TGTCCCGAAAAACTCCGCAGGAGCTCCTACGAGCAGTACTTC | CPEKLRRSSYEQYF
many | - | TRBJ2-3 | TRBV6-1 | TGTGCCAGCAGCCTAGTTGAGGGAGACGAAGATACGCAGTATTTT | CASSLVEGDEDTQYF
many | - | TRBJ1-5 | TRBV12-3/TRBV12-4 | TGTGCCAGCAGTTTATCGTCGCAGGGTAGGTTCCAGCCCCAGCATTTT | CASSLSSQGRFQPQHF
many | TRBD1 | TRBJ1-2 | TRBV10-2 | TGCGCCAGCAGCCGCGGACAGGGGACTGGTGGCTACACCTTC | CASSRGQGTGGYTF
many | - | TRBJ2-5 | TRBV11-2 | TGTGCCAGCAGCACCAGGGACCAAGAGACCCAGTACTTC | CASSTRDQETQYF
many | - | TRBJ1-2 | TRBV5-1 | TGCGCCAGCAGCTTGGGAGACTATGGCTACACCTTC | CASSLGDYGYTF
few | TRBD2 | TRBJ2-7 | TRBV18 | TGTGCCAGCTCACCGGGACTAGCGGGAGAGGATGAGCAGTACTTC | CASSPGLAGEDEQYF
many | TRBD1 | TRBJ1-2 | TRBV19 | TGTGCCAGTAGGCCGGGACAGGGGAATGGCTACACCTTC | CASRPGQGNGYTF
many | - | TRBJ2-1 | TRBV9 | TGTGCCAGCAGCGTACTAACTAGTCCCTACAATGAGCAGTTCTTC | CASSVLTSPYNEQFF
many | - | TRBJ2-6 | TRBV6-4 | TGTGCCAGCAGTGAGGGGGTTGGGGCCAACGTCCTGACTTTC | CASSEGVGANVLTF
many | - | TRBJ1-2 | TRBV6-1 | TGTGCCAGCAAAGGGGACACCCTAACCTATGGCTACACCTTC | CASKGDTLTYGYTF
many | TRBD1 | TRBJ2-7 | TRBV15 | TGTGCCACCAGCAGAGATTTGGACAGGATCACCTACGAGCAGTACTTC | CATSRDLDRITYEQYF
many | TRBD2 | TRBJ2-1 | TRBV7-2 | TGTGCCAGCAGCTTAGGGGCTAGCGGGAGCAATGAGCAGTTCTTC | CASSLGASGSNEQFF
- | TRBD2 | TRBJ2-5 | TRBV6-5 | TGTGCCAGCAGTTACACCATGATGTTAGCGGGGGGCGGAGAGACCCAGTACTTC | CASSYTMMLAGGGETQYF
many | - | TRBJ2-7 | TRBV11-2 | TGTGCCAGCAGCTTAGGGAACTACGAGCAGTACTTC | CASSLGNYEQYF
many | - | TRBJ2-2 | TRBV27 | TGTGCCAGCAGTTTGTGGATGAACACCGGGGAGCTGTTTTTT | CASSLWMNTGELFF
- | - | TRBJ2-7 | TRBV12-3/TRBV12-4 | TGTGCCAGCAGTTTTCCAGCAAGATCCTACGAGCAGTACTTC | CASSFPARSYEQYF
many | TRBD2 | TRBJ2-7 | TRBV20-1 | TGCAGTGCCCAACGGGGGGACCTAGGCACCTACGAGCAGTACTTC | CSAQRGDLGTYEQYF
many | - | TRBJ1-3 | TRBV5-1 | TGCGCCAGCAGCTCGGACTCCACCATATATTTT | CASSSDSTIYF
many | TRBD1 | TRBJ1-4 | TRBV20-1 | TGCAGTGCCTCGGGACAGGGAGATGAAAAACTGTTTTTT | CSASGQGDEKLFF
many | TRBD2 | TRBJ2-5 | TRBV6-5 | TGTGCCAGCAGTTACTCCGGGAGGGGGCAAGAGACCCAGTACTTC | CASSYSGRGQETQYF
many | - | TRBJ1-2 | TRBV3-1 | TGTGCCAGCAGCCAAGGACAGATGGGCGGGTATGGCTACACCTTC | CASSQGQMGGYGYTF
many | - | TRBJ1-6 | TRBV12-3/TRBV12-4 | TGTGCCAGCAGTACATCCCCAATGGGGAGCCGGAATAATTCACCCCTCCACTTT | CASSTSPMGSRNNSPLHF
many | - | TRBJ2-1 | TRBV20-1 | TGCAGTGCTAGGGCCAGGGAAGGAGGTGAGCAGTTCTTC | CSARAREGGEQFF
many | TRBD1 | TRBJ2-7 | TRBV20-1 | TGCAGTGCTACTGTCGGACAGGGGGACGAGCAGTACTTC | CSATVGQGDEQYF
many | - | TRBJ2-7 | TRBV30 | TGTGCCTGGAGTGTATCAGGGAACTACGAGCAGTACTTC | CAWSVSGNYEQYF
few | - | TRBJ1-1 | TRBV12-3/TRBV12-4 | TGTGCCAGCAGTTTTTCTTTCCAGTCTCAAGCTTTCTTT | CASSFSFQSQAFF
many | - | TRBJ1-1 | TRBV5-1 | TGCGCCAGCAGCTTGGTTCCGGGGACAACTGAAGCTTTCTTT | CASSLVPGTTEAFF
many | - | TRBJ1-2 | TRBV4-1 | TGCGCCAGCAGCCAAGAAGATTCGGGGAACTATGGCTACACCTTC | CASSQEDSGNYGYTF
many | - | TRBJ2-5 | TRBV6-1 | TGTGCCAGCAGTGAAGCCGGAGGCGCCTTTGGAGAGACCCAGTACTTC | CASSEAGGAFGETQYF
many | TRBD1 | TRBJ1-5 | TRBV7-8 | TGTGCCAGCAGCCCGACGGGACAGTATAGCAATCAGCCCCAGCATTTT | CASSPTGQYSNQPQHF
many | - | TRBJ2-1 | TRBV4-1 | TGCGCCAGCAGCCTCCGGGGCCTCAACAATGAGCAGTTCTTC | CASSLRGLNNEQFF
- | - | TRBJ2-3 | TRBV18 | TGTGCCAGCTCACCACCGCTCTCGGGGGATACGCAGTATTTT | CASSPPLSGDTQYF
few | TRBD1 | TRBJ1-1 | TRBV12-5 | TGTGCTAGTGGACAGGGGGCCGTTGAAGCCTTCTTT | CASGQGAVEAFF
many | - | TRBJ2-2 | TRBV5-1 | TGCGCCAGCAGCTTGCGGCTCATTAATATCAACACCGGGGAGCTGTTTTTT | CASSLRLININTGELFF
many | - | TRBJ1-6 | TRBV3-1 | TGTGCCAGCAGCCACCGGACGTCGAGCTCCTATAATTCACCCCTCCACTTT | CASSHRTSSSYNSPLHF